These 27 T cell receptor beta chains were sequenced from one sample in a study of T cells in Graves' hyperthyroidism and ophthalmopathy. The CDR3 regions of TCR beta were amplified from RNA transcripts. The primer set for the first-round RT-PCR of the TCR CDR3 was HTBI. TCRdb reprocessed the multiplex PCR reads with MiXCR, giving one entry per CDR3 protein. In the table there are more than 600,000 distinct CDR3 sequences, around 17% of which are singletons. Sequencing used blood. Receptors originate from a man between 18 and 29 years old with Graves' hyperthyroidism.

The rearrangement links TRBV11-2 to TRBJ2-1; TRBD1 might be the D (6 bases). This CDR3 is built from 16 residues. Germline V gene sequence: CDR1 SGHAT, CDR2 FQNNGV. V shed 4 bases and J shed 0 bases, with 13 bases lying between them. CDR3 amino acids: CASSWGRTRSYNEQFF. The DNA for the CDR3 is TGTGCCAGCAGCTGGGGGCGGACTCGCTCCTACAATGAGCAGTTCTTC. Full variable domain (missing parts from reference TRBV11-2 and TRBJ2-1): EAGVAQSPRYKIIEKRQSVAFWCNPISGHATLYWYQQILGQGPKLLIQFQNNGVVDDSQLPKDRFSAERLKGVDSTLKIQPAKLEDSAVYLCASSWGRTRSYNEQFFGPGTRLTVL.

The table lists this clonotype with a few counts. The chain employs TRBV9 and TRBJ2-5, with D tentatively TRBD1 or TRBD2 (7 bases each). Per the germline V gene, CDR1 is SGDLS and CDR2 is YYNGEE. V lost 4 bases and J lost 4, with 17 bases in between. The CDR3 covers 15 residues. CDR3 sequence: CASSSGRGGRETQYF. CDR3 nucleotide sequence: TGTGCCAGCAGCTCGGGCAGGGGGGGTCGAGAGACCCAGTACTTC.

The V call is TRBV28, the J call TRBJ2-2, with TRBD2 matching over 9 bases. The CDR3 runs to 17 residues. The germline V gene encodes CDR1 MDHEN and CDR2 SYDVKM. V lost 6 bases and J lost 6; bases outside the gene matches: 14. The CDR3, as DNA: TGTGCCAGCAGCTCCCCCTCTTTAGCGGGGGAACCCGGGGAGCTGTTTTTT. Protein product: CASSSPSLAGEPGELFF.

Ten or more counts support this clonotype. This rearrangement joins TRBV28 to TRBJ1-2; D gene unclear. The CDR3 is made up of 13 amino acids. CDR1 and CDR2 from the germline V gene are MDHEN and SYDVKM. V was trimmed by 3 bases and J by 2 bases, leaving 7 bases between them. The chain's CDR3 is CASSLDVNYGYTF. The CDR3 DNA reads TGTGCCAGCAGTTTGGACGTGAACTATGGCTACACCTTC.

The table lists this clonotype with many counts. This chain links TRBV20-1 with TRBJ2-5, with 8 positions matching TRBD1. This CDR3 spans 14 amino acids. Germline CDR1 is DFQATT and CDR2 is SNEGSKA (reference sequence). Unmatched junction bases numbered 10, after V lost 6 bases and J lost 4 bases. The CDR3 region is CSATPGQEVETQYF. CDR3 DNA: TGCAGTGCCACCCCGGGACAGGAGGTAGAGACCCAGTACTTC.

At least ten counts were recorded for this clonotype. This chain joins TRBV6-2 or TRBV6-3 and TRBJ2-7; no clear D gene. Trimming took off 4 bases at V and 4 bases at J, with 11 bases between the two ends. Germline CDR1 MNHEY, CDR2 SVGEGT. This CDR3 has 13 residues. CDR3 sequence: CASSSGLLYEQYF. Written as DNA, the CDR3 is TGTGCCAGCAGTTCCGGCCTTTTATACGAGCAGTACTTC.

The table lists this clonotype with many counts. The rearrangement links TRBV20-1 to TRBJ2-7; TRBD1 agrees at 8 bases. Germline CDR1 and CDR2: DFQATT and SNEGSKA (reference sequence). V dropped 0 bases and J dropped 1; count of bases not matched to a gene: 11. This CDR3 region has 17 residues. CDR3 residues: CSARDSSAGTGSYEQYF. The CDR3 coding sequence is TGCAGTGCTAGAGATTCGTCAGCCGGGACAGGTTCCTACGAGCAGTACTTC.

This clonotype appeared many times. This rearrangement joins TRBV27 to TRBJ2-1, with 9 bases that match TRBD1. The V segment lost 10 bases and the J segment 6 bases; nucleotides outside the gene matches: 19. CDR1 is MNHEY, CDR2 SMNVEV, per germline (reference sequence). CDR3 length: 17 amino acids. CDR3 protein: CANLSGNRGRWGNEQFF. Written as DNA, the CDR3 is TGTGCCAACCTAAGCGGGAACAGGGGGCGATGGGGCAATGAGCAGTTCTTC.

This chain uses TRBV7-2 with TRBJ2-7; TRBD2 agrees at 7 bases. The CDR3 length is 13 residues. Trimming cost V 6 bases and J 3 bases; bases outside gene matches: 5. The V gene's germline CDR1 is SGHTA and CDR2 FQGNSA. The CDR3 is CASRRAGNYEQYF. Here the CDR3 DNA reads TGTGCCAGCAGAAGAGCGGGGAACTACGAGCAGTACTTC.

This clonotype was picked up many times. V is TRBV28 and J is TRBJ2-5; TRBD1 aligns across 8 bases. The CDR3 spans 12 residues. The germline V gene has CDR1 MDHEN and CDR2 SYDVKM. The trim removed 3 bases at V and 12 bases at J, leaving 6 bases unmatched. The CDR3 here is CASSFDRGRKYF. CDR3 nucleotide sequence: TGTGCCAGCAGTTTCGACAGGGGTCGGAAGTACTTC.

This clonotype was seen a handful of times. The chain has TRBV5-6 and TRBJ1-1; no clear D gene. The CDR3 runs to 18 residues. Trimming took off 2 bases at V and 0 bases at J, with 20 bases between the two ends. From germline, CDR1 is SGHDT and CDR2 YYEEEE. The CDR3 reads CASSFFSGRSSMNTEAFF. CDR3 DNA: TGTGCCAGCAGCTTTTTCTCCGGGAGAAGTTCCATGAACACTGAAGCTTTCTTT.

In its sample, this clonotype was seen many times. The J gene is TRBJ2-7, the V gene TRBV28; the D is unclear. The V gene's germline CDR1 is MDHEN and CDR2 SYDVKM. The CDR3 runs to 13 residues. V was pared by 9 bases and J by 0 bases, with 12 bases between. DNA of the CDR3: TGTGCCAGTGAAGGGCAGTCCTCCTACGAGCAGTACTTC. Its translation: CASEGQSSYEQYF.

In its sample, this clonotype was seen many times. The gene calls are TRBV20-1 and TRBJ2-7; TRBD1 matches at 8 bases. Losses at the gene ends were 5 bases for V and 3 bases for J; bases not matched to a gene: 6. Germline V CDR1 and CDR2: DFQATT, SNEGSKA (reference sequence). There are 13 residues in the CDR3. In DNA, the CDR3 is TGCAGTGCTGCCGGGACAGGACTCTACGAGCAGTACTTC. It specifies CSAAGTGLYEQYF.

This clonotype appeared a few times. The chain links TRBV12-3 or TRBV12-4 to TRBJ1-2; D not certain. The CDR3 loop spans 15 amino acids. Trimming stripped 5 bases from V and 0 bases from J, with 13 bases between. DNA of the CDR3: TGTGCCAGCAGTCTCCGGCTCGGAACTAACTATGGCTACACCTTC. This encodes CASSLRLGTNYGYTF.

This clonotype was recorded at least ten times. J is TRBJ1-1 and V is TRBV15; TRBD1 might be the D (5 bases). V was trimmed by 5 bases and J by 0 bases, leaving 16 bases between them. CDR1 is LNHNV and CDR2 is YYDKDF in the germline V gene (reference sequence). The CDR3 covers 16 residues. The CDR3 nucleotides read TGTGCCACCAGCCCAGCGGGGGAGACCATGAACACTGAAGCTTTCTTT. As protein: CATSPAGETMNTEAFF.

V gene TRBV28 combines with J gene TRBJ2-6; the D is unclear. This CDR3 has 17 residues. CDR1 is MDHEN and CDR2 is SYDVKM in the germline V gene. V was shortened by 3 bases and J by 0 bases, with 12 bases between the two germline ends. In nucleotides, the CDR3 is TGTGCCAGCAGTTTCCTTGGACCCAGCTCTGGGGCCAACGTCCTGACTTTC. Amino acids: CASSFLGPSSGANVLTF.

This clonotype was picked up many times. The genes are TRBV28 and TRBJ2-7; TRBD1 matches at 7 bases. This CDR3 region has 12 residues. From germline, CDR1 is MDHEN and CDR2 SYDVKM. Losses at the gene ends were 9 bases for V and 5 bases for J; bases not matched to a gene: 7. The chain's CDR3 is CASTQGRNEQYF. CDR3 in DNA: TGTGCCAGTACACAGGGGCGGAACGAGCAGTACTTC.

The chain is built from TRBV30 and TRBJ2-7, with D perhaps TRBD1 (7 bases). The V and J ends lost 4 bases and 3 bases respectively, with 16 bases between them. This CDR3 spans 14 amino acids. Germline V gene data show CDR1 as GTSNPN and CDR2 as SVGIG (reference sequence). The CDR3 protein is CAWTRGTEYYEQYF. The DNA for the CDR3 is TGTGCCTGGACTCGGGGGACAGAGTACTACGAGCAGTACTTC. Together with reference TRBV30 and TRBJ2-7, the CDR3 gives the full variable domain: SQTIHQWPATLVQPVGSPLSLECTVEGTSNPNLYWYRQAAGRGLQLLFYSVGIGQISSEVPQNLSASRPQDRQFILSSKKLLLSDSGFYLCAWTRGTEYYEQYFGPGTRLTVT.

This clonotype was counted only a few times. The chain carries TRBV6-1 and TRBJ2-5; 8 bases align to TRBD2. CDR1 and CDR2 (germline): MNHNS, SASEGT. After removal of 7 bases from V and 5 bases from J, the junction contained 6 bases not matched to a gene. The CDR3 is 13 amino acids. This CDR3 reads CASNRGGRETQYF. The DNA for the CDR3 is TGTGCCAGCAACCGGGGGGGGAGGGAGACCCAGTACTTC.

The genes are TRBV20-1 and TRBJ1-5; D gene uncertain. Per germline, CDR1 DFQATT and CDR2 SNEGSKA (reference sequence). The CDR3 is made up of 15 amino acids. Trimming left V 3 bases short and J 0 bases short, with 12 bases between. The CDR3 region is CSASPPRHSNQPQHF. The CDR3 DNA follows: TGCAGTGCTAGCCCTCCCCGCCATAGCAATCAGCCCCAGCATTTT.

The CDR3 coding sequence is TGCGCCAGCAGCCACAACGCCTACAGGGGAAACTCCTACAATGAGCAGTTCTTC. Translation: CASSHNAYRGNSYNEQFF. The V and J genes are TRBV4-1 and TRBJ2-1; 7 bases are a match to TRBD1. Germline V lookup: CDR1 MGHRA, CDR2 YSYEKL. V lost 3 bases to trimming and J lost 0 bases; unmatched junction nucleotides: 11. The CDR3 is 18 residues long.

This clonotype was found many times. The chain is built from TRBV7-9 and TRBJ2-7; D gene uncertain. The germline V gene encodes CDR1 SEHNR and CDR2 FQNEAQ (reference sequence). The CDR3 consists of 14 residues. Trimming shortened V by 2 bases and J by 7 bases, and 15 bases separated the two germline ends. The DNA for the CDR3 is TGTGCCAGCAGCTTATCTCCCAGCTACGCTGAGCAGTACTTC. Residues: CASSLSPSYAEQYF.

This clonotype was recorded many times. The chain links TRBV28 to TRBJ2-1; tentatively, D is TRBD2 (5 bases). The germline gives CDR1 MDHEN, CDR2 SYDVKM. Trimming cost V 3 bases and J 3 bases, with 9 bases left between them. CDR3 length: 14 amino acids. The CDR3 DNA reads TGTGCCAGCAGTTTTCGGACTCTCTACAATGAGCAGTTCTTC. Translation gives CASSFRTLYNEQFF.

The V and J genes are TRBV6-2 or TRBV6-3 and TRBJ2-2, with D unclear. This CDR3 has 15 residues. Germline CDR1 is MNHEY and CDR2 is SVGEGT. The ends were cut back, 4 bases at V and 2 bases at J, with 11 bases in the middle. For the CDR3, the DNA is TGTGCCAGCAGTTTCGCGACACCTAACACCGGGGAGCTGTTTTTT. This gives the protein CASSFATPNTGELFF.

This clonotype turned up a few times. The rearrangement links TRBV27 to TRBJ2-7; 8 bases align to TRBD1. The germline CDR1 and CDR2 sequences are MNHEY and SMNVEV (reference sequence). The CDR3 runs 16 residues. V trimming: 2 bases; J trimming: 2 bases; junction bases outside the gene matches: 8. The CDR3, as DNA: TGTGCCAGCAGTTTACTCGGGACAGGCCCAACCTACGAGCAGTACTTC. Encoded protein: CASSLLGTGPTYEQYF.

This clonotype came up a few times. The chain links TRBV20-1 to TRBJ2-7, with TRBD1 matching 7 bases. Per germline, CDR1 DFQATT and CDR2 SNEGSKA (reference sequence). V lost 0 bases, J lost 5 bases, and 10 bases stayed unmatched. This CDR3 has 15 residues. The CDR3 nucleotides are TGCAGTGCTAGAGATCGTAGGGCAGGGGGAGACGAGCAGTACTTC. It translates to CSARDRRAGGDEQYF.

This clonotype showed up just once. The chain links TRBV18 to TRBJ2-1; no firm D call. CDR1 is KGHSH and CDR2 is LQKENI in the germline V gene. Trimming cost V 5 bases and J 3 bases, with 11 bases left between them. CDR3 size: 14 residues. DNA of the CDR3: TGTGCCAGCTCAGGCCCGGAGATCTACAATGAGCAGTTCTTC. It yields the protein CASSGPEIYNEQFF. Based on the CDR3 plus reference TRBV18 and TRBJ2-1, the full variable domain is NAGVMQNPRHLVRRRGQEARLRCSPMKGHSHVYWYRQLPEEGLKFMVYLQKENIIDESGMPKERFSAEFPKEGPSILRIQQVVRGDSAAYFCASSGPEIYNEQFFGPGTRLTVL.